These 8 T cell receptor beta chains were sequenced from one sample in a study of CD8 T cells in ankylosing spondylitis. MiXCR, applied by TCRdb to the 5' RACE reads, yields one record per CDR3 protein. The sample carries some 200,000 distinct CDR3 sequences, around a sixth recorded once. Sequencing was carried out using blood, either unsorted or a sorted T cell fraction (not recorded which). Every receptor here comes from a male donor aged 10-29 years with ankylosing spondylitis or in good health (not recorded which).

This clonotype was detected only once. V and J are TRBV4-3 and TRBJ2-1; 7 positions match TRBD2. Germline V gene lookup returns CDR1 LGHNA and CDR2 YSLEER. The length of the CDR3 is 17 residues. V gave up 4 bases and J gave up 8 bases; unmatched junction bases: 17. The CDR3 DNA follows: TGCGCCAGCAGCCCAGGCTCGCGGGAGTATCGGGTCGATGAGCAGTTCTTC. Protein: CASSPGSREYRVDEQFF.

This clonotype was seen at least ten times. The genes are TRBV10-3 and TRBJ1-2; maybe TRBD1 (5 bases). CDR1 and CDR2 (germline): ENHRY, SYGVKD. Trimming shortened V by 9 bases and J by 5 bases, and 16 bases separated the two germline ends. The CDR3 is made up of 13 amino acids. In DNA, the CDR3 is TGTGCCATTACCCCCGGGACTGAATATGGCTACACCTTC. This encodes CAITPGTEYGYTF.

The chain carries TRBV12-3 or TRBV12-4 and TRBJ2-1; D remains unclear. The CDR3 runs to 16 residues. V dropped 3 bases and J dropped 4 bases, with 16 bases sitting between them. The DNA for the CDR3 is TGTGCCAGCAGTTTGGGTCCAGCGACTTATTACAATGAGCAGTTCTTC. It is translated as CASSLGPATYYNEQFF.

The chain recombines TRBV20-1 with TRBJ1-1; 9 bases line up with TRBD1. Germline V CDR1 and CDR2: DFQATT, SNEGSKA (reference sequence). The CDR3 covers 13 residues. Germline trimming cut 5 bases from V and 5 bases from J; bases unmatched to any gene: 6. The CDR3 loop reads CSAPGQGGTEAFF. The CDR3, as DNA: TGCAGTGCTCCGGGACAGGGAGGTACTGAAGCTTTCTTT.

This clonotype was recorded at least ten times. The chain carries TRBV6-5 and TRBJ2-3; maybe TRBD1 (6 bases). The ends were cut back, 4 bases at V and 2 bases at J, with 13 bases in the middle. Germline CDR1 reads MNHEY; CDR2 reads SVGAGI. The CDR3 length is 15 residues. CDR3 bases: TGTGCCAGCAGTTTCAGGACAGCTTACACAGATACGCAGTATTTT. It codes for CASSFRTAYTDTQYF.

There are many counts of this clonotype. The CDR3 bases are TGTGCCAGCAGCTTAGGGCTCCAGGGCTTCGGGGAGCTGTTTTTT. It encodes CASSLGLQGFGELFF. This chain uses TRBV7-2 with TRBJ2-2, with D perhaps TRBD1 (5 bases). CDR1 is SGHTA and CDR2 is FQGNSA in the germline V gene. CDR3 size: 15 residues. V was cut by 1 base and J by 7 bases, with 13 bases left in between.

This clonotype has ten or more counts. The rearrangement links TRBV11-2 to TRBJ2-1, with 10 bases lining up with TRBD2. Germline V CDR1 and CDR2: SGHAT, FQNNGV. The CDR3 has 18 residues. V shed 1 base, J shed 7 bases, and the junction held 13 bases outside the gene matches. Written as DNA, the CDR3 is TGTGCCAGCAGCTTAGTCCCCTTCGCTAGCGGGAGTTTAAATGAGCAGTTCTTC. This translates into CASSLVPFASGSLNEQFF.

The rearrangement links TRBV12-3 or TRBV12-4 to TRBJ2-7; D may correspond to TRBD1 or TRBD2 (6 bases each). The CDR3 length is 14 residues. The V end lost 3 bases, the J end lost 5 bases, and 14 bases lay between the germline ends. The CDR3 nucleotides are TGTGCCAGCAGTTTGTGGGACGGGGGCCACGAGCAGTACTTC. Its protein is CASSLWDGGHEQYF.